This T cell receptor (beta chain) is from a study of T cell responses to AZD1222 COVID-19 vaccine. On the study more broadly: The study pooled second doses at about 4 or about 12 weeks. General study results and limits: Spike-specific TCR breadth and depth grew following two AZD1222 doses. Seropositivity was recorded at baseline in only six AZD1222 recipients.

This clone was detected only once. As yet, its antigen is unknown. Only in-frame clones appear in the TCRdb table, and some are missing; sequencing was by immunoSEQ multiplex PCR. The repertoire holds some 110,000 clones, with 84% as singletons. V was clipped by 3 bases and J by 4 bases, with 12 bases between them. There are 15 residues in the CDR3. The germline V gene encodes CDR1 SNHLY and CDR2 FYNNEI. The chain employs TRBV2 and TRBJ2-2; D uncertain. The starting material was peripheral blood, obtained on day 0 of AZD1222 vaccination. This receptor was identified in an adult in good health. CDR3 in amino acids: CASSDLAGGTGELFF. In nucleotides, the CDR3 is TGTGCCAGCAGTGACTTGGCAGGCGGCACCGGGGAGCTGTTTTTT.